The 32 T cell receptor beta chains presented below share a single source sample, sequenced in a study of Ad26.COV2.S vaccination and SARS-CoV-2 variants. Clones were sequenced by immunoSEQ multiplex PCR, and TCRdb holds only the in-frame ones, with some missing. The top ten clones hold just under 7.5% of a sample with 350,000 to 450,000 clones, around 82% of them seen once. As for treatment: around 19 received Ad26.COV2.S at low or high dose, single or two shots; several received placebo; per-sample allocation not given. Material that was analyzed had been drawn on day 63 after the first vaccine or placebo injection. The source material was peripheral blood, sampled in a trial of Ad26.COV2.S vaccine versus placebo. Every receptor here comes from a person aged 18-65 years who received the Ad26.COV2.S COVID-19 vaccine or a placebo.

This clone was counted a single time. V gene TRBV11-3 combines with J gene TRBJ2-1; TRBD1 is a possible D gene (6 bases). V dropped 0 bases and J dropped 7 bases, with 16 bases sitting between them. Per the germline V gene, CDR1 is SGHNT and CDR2 is YENEEA. This CDR3 comprises 16 residues. The CDR3 region is CASSLDLTGTGNEQFF. The CDR3 DNA sequence: TGTGCCAGCAGCTTAGATCTTACAGGGACGGGAAATGAGCAGTTCTTC.

This chain joins TRBV11-2 and TRBJ2-1; D is unresolved. This CDR3 region has 15 residues. Germline CDR1 and CDR2: SGHAT and FQNNGV. The V gene lost 6 bases and the J gene lost 8 bases, with 20 bases spanning the gap. Here the CDR3 DNA reads TGTGCCAGCAGTTCGGACGCCCCCTTTGCATATGAGCAGTTCTTC. Its protein is CASSSDAPFAYEQFF.

V usage is TRBV27 and J usage is TRBJ1-6, with a possible D match to TRBD1 (5 bases). The germline CDR1 and CDR2 sequences are MNHEY and SMNVEV (reference sequence). This CDR3 has 17 amino acids. Between the trimmed V and J ends, which lost 8 bases and 1 base, there was a span of 18 bases. Here the CDR3 DNA reads TGTGCCAGCGGGGGAGGGTTTGGTTTGTCCTATAATTCACCCCTCCACTTT. It yields the protein CASGGGFGLSYNSPLHF.

This chain joins TRBV11-1 and TRBJ1-2; no definite D call. The CDR3 runs 14 residues. V was pared by 7 bases and J by 8 bases, with 20 bases between. The germline CDR1 and CDR2 sequences are SGHAT and FQDESV (reference sequence). The CDR3 DNA sequence: TGTGCCAGCACTCCCCTACGGGATTCTGCCGGCTACACCTTC. Translation: CASTPLRDSAGYTF. The full variable domain, rest sourced from reference TRBV11-1 and TRBJ1-2, is EAEVAQSPRYKITEKSQAVAFWCDPISGHATLYWYRQILGQGPELLVQFQDESVVDDSQLPKDRFSAERLKGVDSTLKIQPAELGDSAMYLCASTPLRDSAGYTFGSGTRLTVV.

The chain recombines TRBV7-2 with TRBJ2-5, with D hard to call. Germline CDR1 is SGHTA and CDR2 is FQGNSA. There are 13 residues in the CDR3. V was clipped by 5 bases and J by 5 bases, with 12 bases between them. In DNA form, the CDR3 reads TGTGCCAGCAGCACCCCAATGGCGGAGACCCAGTACTTC. Amino acids: CASSTPMAETQYF.

This clone was seen only once. The chain links TRBV5-1 to TRBJ2-5, with D maybe TRBD2 (6 bases). The CDR3 has 12 residues. Per the germline V gene, CDR1 is SGHRS and CDR2 is YFSETQ. V was pared by 8 bases and J by 2 bases, with 10 bases between. The CDR3 spells CASGGVQETQYF. CDR3 coding DNA: TGCGCCAGTGGAGGGGTACAAGAGACCCAGTACTTC. Filled out from reference TRBV5-1 and TRBJ2-5, the complete variable domain reads KAGVTQTPRYLIKTRGQQVTLSCSPISGHRSVSWYQQTPGQGLQFLFEYFSETQRNKGNFPGRFSGRQFSNSRSEMNVSTLELGDSALYLCASGGVQETQYFGPGTRLLVL.

This rearrangement joins TRBV18 to TRBJ2-2; 8 bases line up with TRBD1. Germline loops: CDR1 KGHSH, CDR2 LQKENI. The J segment lost 3 bases and the V segment lost 2 bases, leaving 8 bases of the junction unmatched. There are 17 residues in the CDR3. The CDR3 is CASSPTPGQEDTGELFF. In DNA form, the CDR3 reads TGTGCCAGCTCACCAACTCCGGGACAGGAGGACACCGGGGAGCTGTTTTTT.

J is TRBJ1-1 and V is TRBV12-5; a possible D gene is TRBD1 (5 bases). V lost 2 bases to trimming and J lost 4 bases, with 11 bases between them. The length of the CDR3 is 14 residues. The germline V gene has CDR1 LGHNT and CDR2 FRNRAP. CDR3 in amino acids: CASGLLGESTEAFF. CDR3 DNA: TGTGCTAGTGGTTTGCTGGGGGAGTCCACTGAAGCTTTCTTT.

This chain connects TRBV5-1 to TRBJ2-5; D tentatively fits TRBD1 or TRBD2 (5 bases each). CDR3 length: 15 amino acids. V was clipped by 2 bases and J by 0 bases, with 11 bases between them. CDR1 is SGHRS and CDR2 is YFSETQ in the germline V gene. The CDR3 sequence: CASSFTGPYQETQYF. The CDR3 bases are TGCGCCAGCAGCTTCACGGGGCCCTACCAAGAGACCCAGTACTTC.

The rearrangement links TRBV11-3 to TRBJ1-2; weak D call: TRBD1 (6 bases). With 5 bases removed from V and 6 bases from J, the gap between germline ends came to 13 bases. Germline V gives CDR1 SGHNT, CDR2 YENEEA. The CDR3 runs to 13 residues. CDR3 coding DNA: TGTGCCAGCAGCCCGGGACAATTGCATGGCTACACCTTC. Its translation: CASSPGQLHGYTF.

This chain links TRBV2 with TRBJ1-2; TRBD1 matches 7 bases. CDR3 length: 14 residues. Germline V gene lookup returns CDR1 SNHLY and CDR2 FYNNEI. The V gene end was trimmed by 6 bases and the J gene end by 4 bases; junction bases not matched to a gene: 8. The CDR3 loop reads CASRATGSVYGYTF. DNA for the CDR3: TGTGCCAGCAGGGCGACAGGGAGCGTCTATGGCTACACCTTC. The complete variable domain, with remaining parts taken from reference TRBV2 and TRBJ1-2, reads EPEVTQTPSHQVTQMGQEVILRCVPISNHLYFYWYRQILGQKVEFLVSFYNNEISEKSEIFDDQFSVERPDGSNFTLKIRSTKLEDSAMYFCASRATGSVYGYTFGSGTRLTVV.

The chain couples TRBV9 to TRBJ2-5; 13 bases agree with TRBD2. This CDR3 has 16 residues. CDR1 is SGDLS, CDR2 YYNGEE, per germline. The J segment lost 5 bases and the V segment lost 2 bases, leaving 6 bases of the junction unmatched. The CDR3 region has the DNA TGTGCCAGCAGCGTTACTAGCGGGGGGGCCGGGGAGACCCAGTACTTC. Translated: CASSVTSGGAGETQYF.

The chain joins TRBV5-5 to TRBJ2-6; no firm D call. Germline CDR1 is SGHKS and CDR2 is YYEKEE (reference sequence). This CDR3 spans 15 amino acids. The ends were cut back, 0 bases at V and 3 bases at J, with 7 bases in the middle. The chain's CDR3 is CASSLGGGGANVLTF. The CDR3 DNA follows: TGTGCCAGCAGCTTGGGCGGTGGTGGGGCCAACGTCCTGACTTTC.

The chain joins TRBV6-5 to TRBJ1-1; TRBD1 is a possible D gene (6 bases). This CDR3 has 14 amino acids. V lost 2 bases to trimming and J lost 2 bases, with 9 bases between them. Germline loops: CDR1 MNHEY, CDR2 SVGAGI. The CDR3 DNA is TGTGCCAGCAGTTACCCCGGGACAAACACTGAAGCTTTCTTT. Amino acid sequence: CASSYPGTNTEAFF.

This clone was picked up a small number of times. The chain links TRBV18 to TRBJ1-5; 8 nucleotides match TRBD1. Looked up from germline, CDR1 is KGHSH and CDR2 is LQKENI. Losses at the gene ends were 4 bases for V and 3 bases for J; bases not matched to a gene: 2. The CDR3 is 14 residues long. This CDR3 is CASSRTGINQPQHF. The CDR3, as DNA: TGTGCCAGCTCACGGACAGGGATCAATCAGCCCCAGCATTTT. The complete variable domain, with remaining parts taken from reference TRBV18 and TRBJ1-5, reads NAGVMQNPRHLVRRRGQEARLRCSPMKGHSHVYWYRQLPEEGLKFMVYLQKENIIDESGMPKERFSAEFPKEGPSILRIQQVVRGDSAAYFCASSRTGINQPQHFGDGTRLSIL.

This chain connects TRBV11-1 to TRBJ2-7; the match to TRBD1 covers 8 bases. From germline, CDR1 is SGHAT and CDR2 FQDESV (reference sequence). With V trimmed by 1 base and J by 3 bases, 5 bases remained unmatched. The CDR3 covers 15 residues. This CDR3 is CASSLGPGQVYEQYF. CDR3 coding DNA: TGTGCCAGCAGCTTAGGACCGGGACAGGTCTACGAGCAGTACTTC.

The CDR3 protein is CASSFAHSYEQYF. CDR3 nucleotides: TGTGCCAGCAGCTTCGCTCACTCCTACGAGCAGTACTTC. The chain couples TRBV7-2 to TRBJ2-7; D ambiguous. The germline V and J ends were trimmed by 3 bases and 0 bases, with 6 bases remaining between them. Germline CDR1 and CDR2: SGHTA and FQGNSA. The CDR3 has 13 residues.

The chain recombines TRBV4-3 with TRBJ1-4; the match to TRBD1 covers 7 bases. CDR1 LGHNA and CDR2 YSLEER come from the germline V gene. The CDR3 is made up of 17 amino acids. Germline trimming cut 4 bases from V and 7 bases from J; bases unmatched to any gene: 15. The CDR3 is CASSRSGGGAWSEKLFF. DNA for the CDR3: TGCGCCAGCAGCCGGAGCGGAGGGGGCGCGTGGAGTGAAAAACTGTTTTTT.

The chain couples TRBV6-1 to TRBJ2-3; TRBD2 matches at 9 bases. The CDR3 is made up of 17 amino acids. The germline CDR1 and CDR2 sequences are MNHNS and SASEGT. Unmatched junction bases numbered 9, after V lost 0 bases and J lost 5 bases. The CDR3 region has the DNA TGTGCCAGCAGTGAAGCGGGGATAGCGGGAGCGCGAGATACGCAGTATTTT. This gives the protein CASSEAGIAGARDTQYF.

The CDR3 is CASTLIHRGLNTEAFF. In DNA, the CDR3 is TGTGCCAGCACCCTTATCCACCGGGGCCTGAACACTGAAGCTTTCTTT. This chain links TRBV7-3 with TRBJ1-1; perhaps TRBD1 as D (5 bases). Trimming left V 7 bases short and J 0 bases short, with 18 bases between. Germline V gene sequence: CDR1 SGHTA, CDR2 FQGTGA. This CDR3 has 16 residues.

The chain is built from TRBV19 and TRBJ2-5; 9 positions agree with TRBD2. V was clipped by 5 bases and J by 2 bases; unmatched bases: 6. The CDR3 consists of 15 residues. Per the germline V gene, CDR1 is LNHDA and CDR2 is SQIVND (reference sequence). The CDR3 is CASSLAGKRQETQYF. Here the CDR3 DNA reads TGTGCCAGTAGTCTAGCGGGAAAGAGGCAAGAGACCCAGTACTTC.

V gene TRBV5-5 combines with J gene TRBJ2-7; 13 bases fit TRBD2. Germline CDR1 SGHKS, CDR2 YYEKEE (reference sequence). V lost 0 bases and J lost 7; bases outside the gene matches: 16. This CDR3 has 19 amino acids. The CDR3 DNA reads TGTGCCAGCAGCTTGGCCTGGCCTCCCCGGACTAGCGGGAGAAGAGAGCAGTACTTC. Its translation: CASSLAWPPRTSGRREQYF.

V and J are TRBV7-6 and TRBJ1-5; D not resolved. V gave up 1 base and J gave up 1 base, with 11 bases separating them. This CDR3 is built from 16 residues. The germline gives CDR1 SGHVS, CDR2 FNYEAQ. The CDR3 region has the DNA TGTGCCAGCAGCTTAGAAGGGTTTTGGAGCAATCAGCCCCAGCATTTT. Translated, it gives CASSLEGFWSNQPQHF.

The chain joins TRBV4-1 to TRBJ1-2, with D tentatively TRBD1 (5 bases). From germline, CDR1 is MGHRA and CDR2 YSYEKL. The V gene lost 1 base and the J gene lost 8 bases, with 11 bases spanning the gap. The CDR3 runs to 13 residues. The CDR3: CASSQVGTEGYTF. The CDR3 DNA is TGCGCCAGCAGCCAAGTAGGGACGGAGGGCTACACCTTC.

The chain is built from TRBV5-6 and TRBJ1-3; D is undetermined. This CDR3 has 15 residues. Germline V gives CDR1 SGHDT, CDR2 YYEEEE. Trimming pared 5 bases from V and 0 bases from J, leaving 12 bases between. Written as DNA, the CDR3 is TGTGCCAGCAGTCTCGGGATCTTCTCTGGAAACACCATATATTTT. This codes for CASSLGIFSGNTIYF.

This chain joins TRBV5-6 and TRBJ1-5; TRBD1 matches 7 bases. The V and J ends lost 5 bases and 0 bases, in that order; junction bases with no gene match: 5. Germline V lookup: CDR1 SGHDT, CDR2 YYEEEE. The CDR3 loop spans 15 amino acids. The CDR3 reads CASSRDRSSNQPQHF. The CDR3, as DNA: TGTGCCAGCAGTCGGGACAGATCTAGCAATCAGCCCCAGCATTTT.

Details on this clone: The same CDR3 can be traced to other DNA sequences in this sample. The chain couples TRBV6-1 to TRBJ1-2; D perhaps matches TRBD1 (6 bases). Trimming took 0 bases from V and 4 from J, leaving 9 bases between them. Looked up from germline, CDR1 is MNHNS and CDR2 is SASEGT. CDR3 length: 14 residues. CDR3 nucleotide sequence: TGTGCCAGCAGTGAAGCTAGCAGGGGCTATGGCTACACCTTC. It encodes CASSEASRGYGYTF.

V gene TRBV3-1 (or the pseudogene TRBV3-2) combines with J gene TRBJ2-1; D not certain. In germline, CDR1 is LGHDT, CDR2 YNNKEL (reference sequence). The CDR3 has 15 residues. V was clipped by 1 base and J by 0 bases, with 7 bases between them. CDR3 protein: CASSQGLVSYNEQFF. The CDR3 DNA reads TGTGCCAGCAGCCAAGGGCTAGTCTCCTACAATGAGCAGTTCTTC.

This clone was counted a few times. The J gene is TRBJ1-1, the V gene TRBV19, with 8 bases fitting TRBD1. CDR3 length equals 13 residues. In germline, CDR1 is LNHDA, CDR2 SQIVND (reference sequence). The J segment lost 6 bases and the V segment lost 7 bases, leaving 7 bases of the junction unmatched. The chain's CDR3 is CASTLTQGAEAFF. As DNA, the CDR3 is TGTGCCAGTACCCTCACACAGGGGGCTGAAGCTTTCTTT.

The chain's CDR3 is CASNYDRDTGELFF. For the CDR3, the DNA is TGTGCCAGTAATTATGACAGGGACACCGGGGAGCTGTTTTTT. The genes are TRBV19 and TRBJ2-2, with 7 nucleotides matching TRBD1. With V trimmed by 7 bases and J by 3 bases, 5 bases remained unmatched. In germline, CDR1 is LNHDA, CDR2 SQIVND (reference sequence). This CDR3 spans 14 amino acids.

The genes are TRBV6-5 and TRBJ1-1; D is undetermined. V lost 7 bases, J lost 2 bases, and 11 bases lay in between. The CDR3 totals 13 residues. The germline V gene has CDR1 MNHEY and CDR2 SVGAGI. In DNA form, the CDR3 reads TGTGCCAGCACTCAGCGCCTTAACACTGAAGCTTTCTTT. Translating gives CASTQRLNTEAFF.

This chain links TRBV4-3 with TRBJ1-2, with 8 bases aligning to TRBD1. The germline V gene encodes CDR1 LGHNA and CDR2 YSLEER. Trimming cost V 0 bases and J 0 bases; bases outside gene matches: 9. The CDR3 spans 18 residues. The DNA of the CDR3 is TGCGCCAGCAGCCAAGATATTCGGGACAGGCGAGCTAACTATGGCTACACCTTC. Translating gives CASSQDIRDRRANYGYTF.